This T cell receptor (beta chain) was identified in a study of human versus mouse CDR3 diversity and MHC coevolution. Generated by immunoSEQ multiplex PCR, the TCRdb table keeps only in-frame clones and is missing some. The sample carries some 60,000 clones, roughly 94% recorded once. V gave up 5 bases and J gave up 2 bases, with 13 bases separating them. This CDR3 is built from 13 residues. Germline CDR1 and CDR2: SQVTM and ANQGSEA. The rearrangement links TRBV29-1 to TRBJ2-7; D gene unclear. Sequences were obtained from naive CD4+ T cells from blood. Regarding subset: CD45RO-negative CD62L-positive naive CD4 T cells. The TCR sequence derives from a person in their 60s in good health. The CDR3 sequence: CSVSRLGAYEQYF. CDR3 sequence (DNA): TGCAGCGTTTCCCGTCTAGGAGCCTACGAGCAGTACTTC.